The T cell receptor beta chain under discussion was sequenced for a study of blood T cell repertoires in COVID-19. Looking at the study overall: The United States, Italy and Spain supplied acute and convalescent COVID-19 samples.

Germline V lookup: CDR1 LGHDT, CDR2 YNNKEL (reference sequence). The CDR3 has 18 residues. The V gene end was trimmed by 0 bases and the J gene end by 3 bases; junction bases not matched to a gene: 10. Original methodology: By means of reference gene primer amplification, nucleated cell counts were estimated. Using immunoSEQ multiplex PCR, the repertoire was profiled, and TCRdb retains in-frame clones only, with some absent. The V and J calls and clone size were taken over from that table, and D and trimming were inferred from the DNA. The sample consists of about 400,000 clones, approximately 86% of them appearing once.

The TCR was taken from a human donor in a cohort sampled during active COVID-19. The sample taken for sequencing was peripheral blood. The V call is TRBV3-1 (or the pseudogene TRBV3-2), the J call TRBJ2-3, with 9 bases matching TRBD2. CDR3 loop: CASSQEPGASGATDTQYF. CDR3 DNA sequence: TGTGCCAGCAGCCAAGAGCCCGGGGCTAGCGGGGCAACAGATACGCAGTATTTT.